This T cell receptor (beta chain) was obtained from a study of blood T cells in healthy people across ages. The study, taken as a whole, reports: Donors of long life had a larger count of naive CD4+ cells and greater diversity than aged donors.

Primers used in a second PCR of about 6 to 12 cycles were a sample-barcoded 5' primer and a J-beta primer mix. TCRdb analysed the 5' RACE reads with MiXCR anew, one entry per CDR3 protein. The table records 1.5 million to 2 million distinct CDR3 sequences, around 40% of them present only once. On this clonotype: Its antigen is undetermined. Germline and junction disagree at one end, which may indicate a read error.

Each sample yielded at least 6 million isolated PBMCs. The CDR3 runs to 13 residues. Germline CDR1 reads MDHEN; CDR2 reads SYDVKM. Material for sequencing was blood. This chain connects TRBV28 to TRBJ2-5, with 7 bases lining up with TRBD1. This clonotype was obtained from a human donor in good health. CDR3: CAGSRQGLETQYF. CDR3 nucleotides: TGTGCCGGCAGTCGACAGGGTTTGGAGACCCAGTACTTC.